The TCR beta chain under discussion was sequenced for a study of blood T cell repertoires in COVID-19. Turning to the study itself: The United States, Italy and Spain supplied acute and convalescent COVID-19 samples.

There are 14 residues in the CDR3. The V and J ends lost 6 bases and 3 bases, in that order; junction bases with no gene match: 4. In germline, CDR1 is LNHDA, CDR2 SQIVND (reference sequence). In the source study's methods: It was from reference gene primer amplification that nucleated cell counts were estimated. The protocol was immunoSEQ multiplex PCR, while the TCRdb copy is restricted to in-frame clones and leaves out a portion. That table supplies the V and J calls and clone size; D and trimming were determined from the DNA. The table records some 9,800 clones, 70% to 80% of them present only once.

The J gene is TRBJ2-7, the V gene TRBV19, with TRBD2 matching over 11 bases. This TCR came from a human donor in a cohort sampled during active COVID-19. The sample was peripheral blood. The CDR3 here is CASSLLAGDYEQYF. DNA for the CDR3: TGTGCCAGTAGCTTACTAGCGGGGGACTACGAGCAGTACTTC.